This TCR beta chain was sequenced for a study of blood T cell repertoires in COVID-19 (dated by TCRdb to the early 2020s). About the full investigation: Recovered participants in ImmuneRACE Cohort 3 were defined as having two consecutive negative NP/OP PCR tests, clearance from a healthcare professional, or resolution of symptoms. Samples from collaborators originated in the United States, Italy and Spain and spanned both the acute and convalescent phases of COVID-19. The prospective study material was composed of cDNA or gDNA derived from T cells, B-cell-depleted T cells, or PBMCs. The dataset comprised deeply sampled blood TCRbeta repertoires from subjects exposed to, actively infected with, or recovered from COVID-19. The repertoires were made available in a free public database intended to serve as a resource for research on the immune response to SARS-CoV-2. The samples were drawn from two sources: the first 160 participants of the ongoing ImmuneRACE study, and fewer than 1,500 subjects contributed by 6 global collaborators. The sample metadata nearly always contained a de-identified subject ID, COVID-19 status, age in years and sex. Where available, HLA class I and class II types were taken from metadata supplied by the sample provider and were not determined by assay-based typing.

General findings and caveats noted by the study authors: The amount of clinical and demographic metadata varied by source and participant and was provided uncurated.

Enrolling through a virtual design, the prospective study's participants ranged in age from roughly 18 to 100 years and lived across 24 United States geographic areas. To assign participants to cohorts, the prospective study relied on clinical history that participants themselves reported in a screening survey and a study questionnaire. In the prospective study, whole blood, serum and a nasopharyngeal or oropharyngeal swab were collected from each participant by mobile phlebotomists. Prospective study participants could optionally give additional blood draws and questionnaires over an approximately two-month period. Prospective study blood samples were shipped either frozen or at room temperature before DNA extraction. The immunoSEQ Assay, a bias-controlled multiplex PCR, was used to amplify TCRbeta CDR3 regions from genomic DNA. Under the source paper's analysis protocol: Nucleated cell counts per sample were estimated from amplification of reference gene primers within the assay. To quantify the absolute abundance of each unique TCRbeta CDR3 rearrangement, sequence reads were collapsed and filtered. For each sample, productive Simpson clonality was calculated as the square root of Simpson's diversity index across productive rearrangements. TCRdb retrieved this table from immuneACCESS and kept in-frame rearrangements only. Not all clones are present; in checked studies, unresolved V genes account for under half, and no reason is known for the remainder. D and trimming come from the DNA, and the V and J calls and clone size come from that table. Recorded for this sample are more than 200,000 clones; around nine tenths of them occurred a single time. The top ten constitute around 7% of the sample.

Comments on this clone: The specificity of this receptor is unknown. No much larger clone is present one base from it, and per-base qualities are unavailable.

The CDR3, from cysteine to phenylalanine, totals 15 residues. Only the CDR3 region is kept as DNA, spanning 45 bases read in frame from base 1. At the junction V is shortened by 3 bases and J by 3 bases, with 12 bases in between. Via the germline V gene (reference sequence), CDR1 is MNHEY and CDR2 SMNVEV. The sequencing input was PBMCs or T cells enriched from blood (not recorded which). The TCR sequence derives from a man aged 25-45 years in a cohort exposed to, infected with or recovered from COVID-19 (not recorded which). Recombination connected TRBV27 to TRBJ1-5, with the D gene uncertain. The CDR3 reads CASSLMWANNQPQHF. The DNA is as follows: TGTGCCAGCAGTTTGATGTGGGCCAACAATCAGCCCCAGCATTTT.